This TCR beta chain was found in a study of shared clonotypes between healthy human individuals. General study findings and limits: Clonotypes which were not shared had lower generation probabilities than clonotypes that all four donors shared.

As regards this clone: What it binds is unknown.

Each sorted subset replicate got 200 ng genomic DNA, around 29,000 genomes. Clones were sequenced by immunoSEQ multiplex PCR, and TCRdb holds only the in-frame ones, with some missing. The sample lists approximately 1,500,000 clones, 95% to 97% occurring once. Sequenced: naive CD4+ T cells sorted from blood. Subset: CD45RA+ positively selected. The TCR was taken from a man aged 30 to 45 in good health.

In DNA form, the CDR3 reads TGCGCCAGCAGCACCGTTCTCGGAGAAAGCTCCTACGAGCAGTACTTC. It codes for CASSTVLGESSYEQYF. The rearrangement joins TRBV4-3 to TRBJ2-7; unclear D gene. The CDR3 has 16 amino acids. CDR1 and CDR2 (germline): LGHNA, YSLEER. V dropped 5 bases and J dropped 0 bases, with 17 bases sitting between them.